This passage covers 22 T cell receptor beta chains from one sample sequenced in a study of CD8+CD57+ T cells in acquired aplastic anemia. Using genomic DNA as the template, TCR beta VDJ and CDR3 profiling was carried out. MiXCR was run by TCRdb on the reads, yielding one entry per CDR3 protein. The sample holds just over 400,000 distinct CDR3 sequences, roughly 68% seen once. The source material was sorted CD4+, CD8+, or CD8+CD57+ T cells (not recorded which) from PBMCs. The receptors derive from a human donor in good health, serving as a control.

This clonotype was counted ten times or more. Written as DNA, the CDR3 is TGTGCCAGCTACCCCCGTGGGGGACAGGGATTCGGCACTAATGAAAAACTGTTTTTT. This codes for CASYPRGGQGFGTNEKLFF. The chain links TRBV19 to TRBJ1-4, with 9 bases matching TRBD1. The ends lost 9 bases at V and 2 bases at J; junction bases unmatched: 19. The CDR3 length is 19 residues. The germline gives CDR1 LNHDA, CDR2 SQIVND (reference sequence).

The sample holds many counts of this clonotype. The chain is built from TRBV10-3 and TRBJ2-7, with unresolved D. Trimming pared 3 bases from V and 2 bases from J, leaving 14 bases between. The CDR3 sequence is 15 residues long. CDR1 and CDR2 (germline): ENHRY, SYGVKD. In DNA form, the CDR3 reads TGTGCCATCAGTGATCTCTCAGGTGCCGCCTACGAGCAGTACTTC. Translated, it gives CAISDLSGAAYEQYF.

In this sample, this clonotype turned up many times. V is TRBV18 and J is TRBJ1-1; D unresolved. The length of the CDR3 is 16 residues. Germline-derived CDR1 and CDR2 are KGHSH and LQKENI. V shed 5 bases and J shed 1 base, with 17 bases lying between them. The CDR3 spells CASSTMVQTPNTEAFF. CDR3 in DNA: TGTGCCAGCTCAACCATGGTACAGACCCCGAACACTGAAGCTTTCTTT.

This chain connects TRBV13 to TRBJ2-1; 8 positions match TRBD1. Germline V CDR1 and CDR2: PRHDT, FYEKMQ (reference sequence). The ends lost 6 bases at V and 8 bases at J; junction bases unmatched: 9. This CDR3 is 14 amino acids long. CDR3 in amino acids: CASRRQGAYDEQFF. The CDR3 DNA is TGTGCCAGCAGGAGGCAGGGGGCTTATGATGAGCAGTTCTTC.

On this clonotype: This sequence may be a read error, since a much larger clone differs from it by one base. The conserved closing phenylalanine or tryptophan is absent in this CDR3, likely reflecting a read error. The chain joins TRBV27 to TRBJ1-1; the D gene is possibly TRBD1 (5 bases). Trimming stripped 4 bases from V and 5 bases from J, with 14 bases between. Germline lookup yields CDR1 MNHEY and CDR2 SMNVEV (reference sequence). The CDR3 covers 14 residues. CDR3 protein: CASSSGPARTEAFS. DNA of the CDR3: TGTGCCAGCAGTTCAGGGCCCGCGAGAACTGAAGCTTTCTCT.

This clonotype was observed a few times. This chain connects TRBV4-1 to TRBJ2-7, with D hard to call. Looked up from germline, CDR1 is MGHRA and CDR2 is YSYEKL. The CDR3 has 13 residues. V lost 1 base and J lost 6, with 10 bases in between. CDR3 coding DNA: TGCGCCAGCAGCCAAGGGGTCCAAAGCGAGCAGTACTTC. Its translation: CASSQGVQSEQYF.

Worth noting for this clonotype: Because the CDR3 is missing its conserved closing phenylalanine or tryptophan, this is likely a read error. The chain uses TRBV7-4 and TRBJ1-2; D gene ambiguous. The CDR3 length is 12 residues. The germline gives CDR1 SGHVT, CDR2 SQSDAQ. Trimming took 5 bases from V and 2 from J, leaving 6 bases between them. The CDR3 DNA is TGTGCCAGCAGCGCCAGGAACTATGGCTACACCGGC. This translates into CASSARNYGYTG.

This rearrangement joins TRBV7-2 to TRBJ2-7, with D perhaps matching TRBD2 (5 bases). Looked up from germline, CDR1 is SGHTA and CDR2 is FQGNSA. This CDR3 contains 11 residues. CDR3 region: CAPGLIGEQYF. For the CDR3, the DNA is TGTGCACCAGGACTTATCGGTGAGCAGTACTTC.

This clonotype has only a few counts. The chain carries TRBV19 and TRBJ1-2, with TRBD1 matching over 7 bases. J lost 7 bases, V lost 5 bases, and 7 bases had no gene match. Germline-derived CDR1 and CDR2 are LNHDA and SQIVND (reference sequence). CDR3 size: 13 residues. The CDR3 nucleotides read TGTGCCAGTAGTCGGGACAGTCTTTTTGGCTACACCTTC. It codes for CASSRDSLFGYTF.

This clonotype appeared once. This chain joins TRBV10-3 and TRBJ1-5; D not certain. Trimming left V 10 bases short and J 9 bases short, with 19 bases between. The CDR3 is 13 residues long. CDR1 and CDR2 from the germline V gene are ENHRY and SYGVKD. The CDR3 DNA is TGTGCCAGCAACGACGGATACATCTCGCCCCAGCATTTT. This sequence encodes CASNDGYISPQHF.

The chain couples TRBV10-3 to TRBJ2-7; the match to TRBD1 covers 7 bases. The V and J ends lost 6 bases and 1 base, in that order; junction bases with no gene match: 9. The CDR3 is 15 residues long. CDR1 is ENHRY and CDR2 is SYGVKD in the germline V gene. Here the CDR3 DNA reads TGTGCCATCAGGGGGACAGTAAGTAGTTCCTACGAGCAGTACTTC. This encodes CAIRGTVSSSYEQYF.

Worth noting for this clonotype: In this CDR3 the conserved last residue, phenylalanine or tryptophan, is missing, so a read error is likely. The DNA is omitted, as the CDR3 cannot be located on it reliably, and the CDR3 follows TCRdb's listing. This chain connects TRBV2 to TRBJ2-5; the table's D call TRBD1 went unverified against the DNA. Germline CDR1 is SNHLY and CDR2 is FYNNEI. The CDR3 is 14 residues long, ends included. Here the CDR3 reads CASRADRFRDTFGS.

This rearrangement joins TRBV29-1 to TRBJ1-1; perhaps TRBD1 as D (6 bases). The CDR3 spans 14 residues. CDR1 and CDR2 from the germline V gene are SQVTM and ANQGSEA. Between the trimmed V and J ends, which lost 5 bases and 4 bases, there was a span of 17 bases. The DNA of the CDR3 is TGCAGCGTTCGGAGGGGCAGGGGACCCACTGAAGCTTTCTTT. Translation gives CSVRRGRGPTEAFF.

The V and J genes are TRBV15 and TRBJ1-5, with D hard to call. The V and J ends lost 1 base and 7 bases respectively, with 11 bases between them. CDR1 and CDR2 from the germline V gene are LNHNV and YYDKDF (reference sequence). This CDR3 spans 14 amino acids. CDR3 residues: CATSRVGETQPQHF. CDR3 sequence (DNA): TGTGCCACCAGCAGAGTAGGAGAAACGCAGCCCCAGCATTTT.

This chain connects TRBV25-1 to TRBJ1-2; D is undetermined. With 3 bases removed from V and 1 base from J, the gap between germline ends came to 9 bases. CDR3 size: 14 residues. CDR1 MGHDK and CDR2 SYGVNS come from the germline V gene. As DNA, the CDR3 is TGTGCCAGCAGTGATTCGGGGTTTAACTATGGCTACACCTTC. Translated: CASSDSGFNYGYTF.

Points on this clonotype: The conserved closing phenylalanine or tryptophan is absent in this CDR3, likely reflecting a read error. Because the CDR3's place on the DNA is in doubt, the DNA is left out and the CDR3 is given as listed by TCRdb. The chain couples TRBV10-3 to TRBJ2-7; TRBD1, the table's D call, lacks a check against the DNA. Germline lookup yields CDR1 ENHRY and CDR2 SYGVKD. The CDR3 numbers 14 amino acids, ends counted. This chain's CDR3 is CAISAGTGTDDHFG.

The genes are TRBV7-3 and TRBJ2-7; weak D call: TRBD2 (6 bases). In germline, CDR1 is SGHTA, CDR2 FQGTGA. The CDR3 length is 14 residues. With 5 bases removed from V and 3 bases from J, the gap between germline ends came to 14 bases. The CDR3 DNA follows: TGTGCCAGCAGCCAGGCGGGGACGGTCTACGAGCAGTACTTC. The encoded protein is CASSQAGTVYEQYF. The full variable domain, with the rest looked up from reference TRBV7-3 and TRBJ2-7, is GAGVSQTPSNKVTEKGKYVELRCDPISGHTALYWYRQSLGQGPEFLIYFQGTGAADDSGLPNDRFFAVRPEGSVSTLKIQRTERGDSAVYLCASSQAGTVYEQYFGPGTRLTVT.

Notes on this clonotype: This is likely a read error, given that the CDR3 carries no conserved phenylalanine or tryptophan at its end. Because the CDR3's place on the DNA is in doubt, the DNA is left out and the CDR3 is given as listed by TCRdb. The V gene is TRBV19, the J gene TRBJ2-7. The CDR3 adds up to 11 amino acids, both ends counted. From germline, CDR1 is LNHDA and CDR2 SQIVND (reference sequence). The CDR3 spells CASSITYEQSP.

The genes are TRBV2 and TRBJ2-5; D may be TRBD1 (7 bases). Germline loops: CDR1 SNHLY, CDR2 FYNNEI. The CDR3 totals 15 residues. Trimming took off 4 bases at V and 11 bases at J, with 23 bases between the two ends. The CDR3 region has the DNA TGTGCCAGCAGTGCTTGGGCAGGGGGGCAGCCCCAGCAGTACTTC. Protein sequence: CASSAWAGGQPQQYF.

Regarding this clonotype: The junction departs from germline at one end; a sequencing error may be responsible. This chain links TRBV7-2 with TRBJ2-4; D unresolved. In germline, CDR1 is SGHTA, CDR2 FQGNSA. This CDR3 is 14 amino acids long. The CDR3 loop reads CASSFTGPNQPQHF. The DNA of the CDR3 is TGTGCCAGCAGCTTTACCGGACCCAATCAGCCCCAGCATTTC.

The chain combines TRBV20-1 with TRBJ1-5, with TRBD1 matching over 7 bases. Germline V CDR1 and CDR2: DFQATT, SNEGSKA (reference sequence). The CDR3 is made up of 12 amino acids. The trim removed 4 bases at V and 14 bases at J, leaving 11 bases unmatched. The CDR3 DNA sequence: TGCAGTGCTAAACCTGGGACAGACCAAGAGCATTTT. Protein sequence: CSAKPGTDQEHF.

The gene calls are TRBV2 and TRBJ2-5; D remains ambiguous. CDR1 and CDR2 from the germline V gene are SNHLY and FYNNEI. Trimming took off 6 bases at V and 7 bases at J, with 15 bases between the two ends. This CDR3 has 13 residues. The CDR3 loop reads CASSAVHEATQYF. CDR3 in DNA: TGTGCCAGCAGCGCGGTCCACGAAGCGACCCAGTACTTC.